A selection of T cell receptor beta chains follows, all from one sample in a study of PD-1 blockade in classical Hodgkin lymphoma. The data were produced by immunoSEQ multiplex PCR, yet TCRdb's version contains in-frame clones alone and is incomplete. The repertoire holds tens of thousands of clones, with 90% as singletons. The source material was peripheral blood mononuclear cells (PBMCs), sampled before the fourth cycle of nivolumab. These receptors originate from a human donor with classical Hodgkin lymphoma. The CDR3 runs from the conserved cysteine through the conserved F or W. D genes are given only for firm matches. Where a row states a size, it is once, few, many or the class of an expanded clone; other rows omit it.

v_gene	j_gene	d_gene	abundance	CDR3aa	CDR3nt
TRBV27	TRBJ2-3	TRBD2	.	CASNLLAGVSDTQYF	TGTGCCAGCAATCTTCTAGCGGGGGTATCAGATACGCAGTATTTT
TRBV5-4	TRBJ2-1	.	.	CASSLMGNEQFF	TGTGCCAGCAGCTTAATGGGAAATGAGCAGTTCTTC
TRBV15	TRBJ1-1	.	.	CATSRDRTGGAFF	TGTGCCACCAGCAGAGATAGGACGGGGGGAGCTTTCTTT
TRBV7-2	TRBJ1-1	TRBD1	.	CASSSQTGLGTEAFF	TGTGCCAGCAGCTCACAGACAGGGTTGGGCACTGAAGCTTTCTTT
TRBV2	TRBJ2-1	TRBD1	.	CASSERQGPNEQFF	TGTGCCAGCAGTGAAAGACAGGGGCCCAATGAGCAGTTCTTC
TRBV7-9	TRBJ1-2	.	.	CASSLWGNYGYTF	TGTGCCAGCAGCTTATGGGGTAACTATGGCTACACCTTC
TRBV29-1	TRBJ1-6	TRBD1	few	CSVRDSRVSPLHF	TGCAGCGTCCGGGACAGCCGGGTATCACCCCTCCACTTT
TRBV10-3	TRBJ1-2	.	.	CAISESAPRTAQDGYTF	TGTGCCATCAGTGAGTCAGCTCCCAGGACAGCGCAAGATGGCTACACCTTC
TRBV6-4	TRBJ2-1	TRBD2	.	CASSDSVGLAGHYNEQFF	TGTGCCAGCAGTGACTCGGTAGGTCTAGCGGGGCACTACAATGAGCAGTTCTTC
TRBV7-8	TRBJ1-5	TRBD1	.	CASSPTGASNQPQHF	TGTGCCAGCAGCCCGACAGGGGCGAGCAATCAGCCCCAGCATTTT
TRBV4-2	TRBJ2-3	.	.	CASSQDERPSTDTQYF	TGTGCCAGCAGCCAAGACGAGCGGCCGAGCACAGATACGCAGTATTTT
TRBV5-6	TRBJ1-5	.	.	CASSLGAGDGSQHF	TGTGCCAGCAGCTTGGGAGCAGGCGACGGGTCCCAGCATTTT
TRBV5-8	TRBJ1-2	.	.	CASSLPGRNYGYTF	TGTGCCAGCAGCTTGCCGGGACGGAACTATGGCTACACCTTC
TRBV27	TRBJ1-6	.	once	CASTFTRRGKADNSPLHF	TGTGCCAGCACTTTCACCCGGCGGGGGAAGGCGGATAATTCACCCCTCCACTTT
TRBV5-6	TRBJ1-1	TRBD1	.	CASSFETGGTEAFF	TGTGCCAGCAGCTTTGAAACAGGGGGCACTGAAGCTTTCTTT
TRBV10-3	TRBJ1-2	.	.	CAITPQWGDYGYTF	TGTGCCATCACTCCCCAGTGGGGGGACTATGGCTACACCTTC
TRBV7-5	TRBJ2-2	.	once	CVRSFPTHFLTGELFF	TGTGTCAGAAGCTTTCCGACTCATTTTCTAACCGGGGAGCTGTTTTTT
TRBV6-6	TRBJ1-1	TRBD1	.	CASCTGATEAFF	TGTGCCAGCTGCACAGGGGCCACTGAAGCTTTCTTT
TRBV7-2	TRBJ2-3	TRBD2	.	CASSLGFPLARGDTQYF	TGTGCCAGCAGCTTAGGGTTCCCTCTAGCGCGGGGGGATACGCAGTATTTT
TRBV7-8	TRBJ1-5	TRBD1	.	CASSFRDRGAPQHF	TGTGCCAGCAGCTTCCGGGACAGGGGTGCGCCCCAGCATTTT
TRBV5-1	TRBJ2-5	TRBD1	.	CASRSEDRGQTQYF	TGCGCCAGCAGGTCGGAGGACAGGGGTCAGACCCAGTACTTC
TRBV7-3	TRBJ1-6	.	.	CASRDSHSPLHF	TGTGCCAGCAGGGACAGCCATTCACCCCTCCACTTT
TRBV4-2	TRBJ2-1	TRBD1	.	CASSQRGTGTGGLPSYNEQFF	TGTGCCAGCAGCCAACGTGGTACCGGGACAGGGGGCTTACCGTCCTACAATGAGCAGTTCTTC
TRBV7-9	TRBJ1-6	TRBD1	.	CASSWTGTGLNSPLHF	TGTGCCAGCAGTTGGACCGGGACAGGCCTTAATTCACCCCTCCACTTT
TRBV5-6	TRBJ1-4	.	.	CASSLNGAGQWEKLFF	TGTGCCAGCAGCTTGAACGGGGCGGGACAATGGGAAAAACTGTTTTTT
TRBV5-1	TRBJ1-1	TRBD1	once	CASGTGGNTEAFF	TGCGCCAGCGGGACAGGGGGCAATACTGAAGCTTTCTTT
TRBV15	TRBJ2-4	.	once	CATSGRHGGDAKNIQYF	TGTGCCACCAGCGGTCGACATGGCGGGGACGCCAAAAACATTCAGTACTTC
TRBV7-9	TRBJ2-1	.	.	CASSSLGGNEQFF	TGTGCCAGCAGCTCTTTGGGGGGCAATGAGCAGTTCTTC
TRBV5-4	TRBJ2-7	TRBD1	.	CASQTGGQGANEQYF	TGTGCCAGCCAAACGGGGGGACAGGGGGCGAACGAGCAGTACTTC
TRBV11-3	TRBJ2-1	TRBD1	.	CASSRRGDRADEQFF	TGTGCCAGCAGCCGTAGAGGGGACAGGGCGGATGAGCAGTTCTTC
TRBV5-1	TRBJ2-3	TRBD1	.	CASSLGQGRTDTQYF	TGCGCCAGCAGCTTGGGACAGGGAAGAACAGATACGCAGTATTTT
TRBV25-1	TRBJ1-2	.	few	CASSADSDRHHTF	TGTGCCAGCAGTGCGGACAGTGACCGGCACCACACCTTC
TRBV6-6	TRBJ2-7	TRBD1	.	CASSYRQGAWNEQYF	TGTGCCAGCAGTTACCGACAGGGGGCCTGGAACGAGCAGTACTTC
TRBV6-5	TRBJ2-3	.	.	CAGGPRADTQYF	TGTGCCGGGGGACCCCGCGCAGATACGCAGTATTTT
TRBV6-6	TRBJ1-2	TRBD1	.	CASSRSGGDGYTF	TGTGCCAGCAGCAGATCAGGGGGGGATGGCTACACCTTC
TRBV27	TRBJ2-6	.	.	CASSLFRGIRSGANVLTF	TGTGCCAGCAGTTTATTCAGGGGTATTAGGTCTGGGGCCAACGTCCTGACTTTC
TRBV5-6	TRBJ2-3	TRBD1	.	CASSEPGQGATDTQYF	TGTGCCAGCAGCGAACCGGGACAGGGGGCAACAGATACGCAGTATTTT
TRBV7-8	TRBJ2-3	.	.	CASSLWGGNTDTQYF	TGTGCCAGCAGCTTATGGGGCGGAAACACAGATACGCAGTATTTT
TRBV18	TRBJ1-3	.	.	CASSPPGTQGNTIYF	TGTGCCAGCTCACCACCGGGGACACAAGGAAACACCATATATTTT
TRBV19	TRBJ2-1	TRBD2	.	CASSIWTSGGAYNEQFF	TGTGCCAGTAGTATATGGACTAGCGGGGGGGCGTACAATGAGCAGTTCTTC
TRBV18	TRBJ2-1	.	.	CASSPLTGSFNEQFF	TGTGCCAGCTCACCACTAACAGGGTCATTCAATGAGCAGTTCTTC
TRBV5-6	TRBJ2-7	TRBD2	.	CASSLVTSGVHSYEQYF	TGTGCCAGCAGCTTGGTGACTAGCGGGGTCCATTCCTACGAGCAGTACTTC
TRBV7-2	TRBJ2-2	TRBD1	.	CASRRQGENTGELFF	TGTGCCAGCAGACGACAGGGGGAGAACACCGGGGAGCTGTTTTTT
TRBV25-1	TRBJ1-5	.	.	CASSEYSSGTQHF	TGTGCCAGCAGTGAATATTCTTCGGGCACCCAGCATTTT
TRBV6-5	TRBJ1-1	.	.	CASSYRGANTEAFF	TGTGCCAGCAGTTACAGGGGCGCAAACACTGAAGCTTTCTTT
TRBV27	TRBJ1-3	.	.	CATRSSGNTIYF	TGTGCCACCCGCTCCTCTGGAAACACCATATATTTT
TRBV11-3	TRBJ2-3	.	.	CASSLGQTTDTQYF	TGTGCCAGCAGCTTGGGGCAGACCACAGATACGCAGTATTTT
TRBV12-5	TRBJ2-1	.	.	CASGEDGREQFF	TGTGCTAGTGGCGAAGACGGCCGTGAGCAGTTCTTC
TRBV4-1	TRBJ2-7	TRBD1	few	CASSHTGGVYEQYF	TGCGCCAGCAGCCATACAGGGGGCGTCTACGAGCAGTACTTC
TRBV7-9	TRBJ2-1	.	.	CASSLGGEYNEQFF	TGTGCCAGCAGCTTAGGTGGGGAGTACAATGAGCAGTTCTTC
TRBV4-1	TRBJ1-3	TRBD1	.	CASSHNTGTGPGNTIYF	TGCGCCAGCAGCCATAACACCGGGACAGGGCCCGGAAACACCATATATTTT
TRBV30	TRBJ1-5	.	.	CAWSVLLGRNQPQHF	TGTGCCTGGAGTGTTTTGCTTGGGCGCAATCAGCCCCAGCATTTT
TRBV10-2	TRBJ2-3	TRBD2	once	CASSEGGGNTDTQYF	TGCGCCAGCAGTGAGGGCGGGGGAAACACAGATACGCAGTATTTT
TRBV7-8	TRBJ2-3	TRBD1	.	CASSSDRVPDTQYF	TGTGCCAGCAGCTCGGACAGGGTCCCAGATACGCAGTATTTT
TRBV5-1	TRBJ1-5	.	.	CASSFDNRDQPQHF	TGCGCCAGCAGCTTTGACAACCGGGATCAGCCCCAGCATTTT
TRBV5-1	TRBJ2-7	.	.	CASRWTGSYEQYF	TGCGCCAGCCGTTGGACGGGATCCTACGAGCAGTACTTC
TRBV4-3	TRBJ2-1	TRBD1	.	CASRGQGLNEQFF	TGCGCCAGCAGGGGACAGGGGTTGAATGAGCAGTTCTTC